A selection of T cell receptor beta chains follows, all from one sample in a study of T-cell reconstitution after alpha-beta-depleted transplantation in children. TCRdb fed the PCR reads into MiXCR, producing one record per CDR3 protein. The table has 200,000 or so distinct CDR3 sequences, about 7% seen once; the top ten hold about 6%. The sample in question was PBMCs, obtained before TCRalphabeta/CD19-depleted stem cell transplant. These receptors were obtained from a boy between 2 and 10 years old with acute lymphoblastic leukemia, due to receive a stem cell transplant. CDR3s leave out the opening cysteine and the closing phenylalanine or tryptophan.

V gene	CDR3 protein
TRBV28	ASSLVGQPLAEQF
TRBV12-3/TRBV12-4	ASSAKTGPTEAF
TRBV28	ASSLTGTGDGQPQH
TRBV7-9	ASSLRASARNNEQF
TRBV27	ASSYVLGNEQF
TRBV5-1	ASSLGTILAEYNEQF
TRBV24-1	ATSDAPGTGQNEQF
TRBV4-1	ASSQDSVRGRETQY
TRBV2	ASTYSNEKLF
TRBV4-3	ASSQDPGMYTQY
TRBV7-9	ASRLAGALETQY
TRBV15	ATSRERGQGTETQY
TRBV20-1	SAKGFSSSYNSPLH
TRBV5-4	ASSPSGTNTGELF
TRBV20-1	SARDLYTEAF
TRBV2	ASSKGQPSYEQY
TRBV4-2	ASSPTKTGEVTDTQY
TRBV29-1	SVLKGGGIYNEQF
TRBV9	ASSGSGTGPVEAF
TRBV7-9	ASSSEDDEQY
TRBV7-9	ASSSVTGAGEQY
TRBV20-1	SAGSRGDEQF
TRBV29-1	SVEGRDTYEQY
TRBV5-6	ASSDSGTDTQY
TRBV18	ASSPYGQGSYNEQF
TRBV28	ASSTTREKLF
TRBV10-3	AISEGGDYGYT
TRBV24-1	ATTLESPGTSIYNEQF
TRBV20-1	SARPQTGNQETQY
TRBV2	ASSIGSNSPLH
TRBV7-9	ASSSYTANEQF
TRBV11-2	ASSIGQGSETQY
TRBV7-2	ASSLGPMWGSSYEQY
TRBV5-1	ASLGLAGGTDTQY
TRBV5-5	ASSLAEESNEKLF
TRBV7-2	ASSPARQSNIQY
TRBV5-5	ASSPGAQIQTQY
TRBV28	ASSLIGVDTEAF
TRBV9	ASSVAYGGYEQY
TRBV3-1	ASSQRDSRYTDTQY
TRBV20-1	SAPRPQPNTEAF
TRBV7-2	ASSPPGGYEQY
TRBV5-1	ASSLGASRTDTQY
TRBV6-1	ASREGDRVYEQY
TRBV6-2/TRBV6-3	ASSFFGLYNEQF
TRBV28	ASSLPRTGVTDTQY
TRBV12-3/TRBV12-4	ASSPPWDKETQY
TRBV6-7	ASSYSIRGGGSNQPQH
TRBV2	ASSGTKNIQY
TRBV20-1	SASPAGGYGYT
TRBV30	AWTRDRYEQY
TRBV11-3	ASSLTRQGAVQPGYT
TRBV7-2	ASSLVSGARSGNTIY
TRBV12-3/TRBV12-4	ASSLGVTGNTIY